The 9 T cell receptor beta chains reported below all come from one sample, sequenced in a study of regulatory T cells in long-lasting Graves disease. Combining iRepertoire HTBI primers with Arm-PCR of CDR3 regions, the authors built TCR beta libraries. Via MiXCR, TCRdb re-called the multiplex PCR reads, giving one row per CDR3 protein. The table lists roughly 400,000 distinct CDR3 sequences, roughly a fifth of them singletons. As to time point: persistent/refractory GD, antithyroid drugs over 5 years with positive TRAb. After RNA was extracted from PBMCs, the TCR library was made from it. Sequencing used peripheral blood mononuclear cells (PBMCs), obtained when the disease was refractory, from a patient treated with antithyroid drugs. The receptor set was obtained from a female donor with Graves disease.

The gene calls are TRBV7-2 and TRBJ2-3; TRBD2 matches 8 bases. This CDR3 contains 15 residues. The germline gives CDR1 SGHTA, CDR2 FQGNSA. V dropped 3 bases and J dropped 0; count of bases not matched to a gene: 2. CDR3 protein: CASSFVAGSTDTQYF. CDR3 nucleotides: TGTGCCAGCAGCTTCGTAGCGGGGAGCACAGATACGCAGTATTTT.

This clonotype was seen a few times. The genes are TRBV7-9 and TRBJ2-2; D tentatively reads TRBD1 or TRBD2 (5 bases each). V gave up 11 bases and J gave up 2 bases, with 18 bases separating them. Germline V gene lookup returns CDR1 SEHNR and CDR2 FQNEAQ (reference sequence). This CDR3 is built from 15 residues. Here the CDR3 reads CARTDLGENTGELFF. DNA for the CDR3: TGTGCCCGAACTGACTTGGGGGAAAACACCGGGGAGCTGTTTTTT.

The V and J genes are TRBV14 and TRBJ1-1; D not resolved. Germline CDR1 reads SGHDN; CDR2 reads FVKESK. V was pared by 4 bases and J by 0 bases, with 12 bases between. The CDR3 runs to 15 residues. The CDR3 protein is CASSPWGNMNTEAFF. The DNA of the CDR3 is TGTGCCAGCAGCCCATGGGGAAATATGAACACTGAAGCTTTCTTT.

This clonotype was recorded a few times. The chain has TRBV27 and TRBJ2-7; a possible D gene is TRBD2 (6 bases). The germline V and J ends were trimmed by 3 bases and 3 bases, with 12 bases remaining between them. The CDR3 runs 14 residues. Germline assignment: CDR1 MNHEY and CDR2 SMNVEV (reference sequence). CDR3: CASSFLGGNYEQYF. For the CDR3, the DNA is TGTGCCAGCAGTTTTCTGGGCGGGAACTACGAGCAGTACTTC.

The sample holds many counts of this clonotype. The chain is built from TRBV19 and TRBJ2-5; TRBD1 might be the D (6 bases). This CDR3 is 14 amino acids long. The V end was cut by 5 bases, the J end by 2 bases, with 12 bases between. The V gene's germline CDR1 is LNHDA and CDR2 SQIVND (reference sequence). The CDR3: CASSPPGQQETQYF. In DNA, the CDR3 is TGTGCCAGTAGTCCGCCGGGACAACAAGAGACCCAGTACTTC.

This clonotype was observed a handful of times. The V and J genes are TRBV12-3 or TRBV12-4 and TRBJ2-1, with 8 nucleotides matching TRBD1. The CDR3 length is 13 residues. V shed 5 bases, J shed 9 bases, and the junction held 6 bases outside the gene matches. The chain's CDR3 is CASSPQGGGEQFF. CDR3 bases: TGTGCCAGCAGTCCACAGGGGGGAGGTGAGCAGTTCTTC.

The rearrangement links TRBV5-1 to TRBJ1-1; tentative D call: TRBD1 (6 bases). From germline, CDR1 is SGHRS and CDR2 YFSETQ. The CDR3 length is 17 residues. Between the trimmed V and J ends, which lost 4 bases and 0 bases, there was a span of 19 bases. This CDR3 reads CASSASSQGSLNTEAFF. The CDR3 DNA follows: TGCGCCAGCAGCGCCTCCTCACAGGGTTCCCTGAACACTGAAGCTTTCTTT.

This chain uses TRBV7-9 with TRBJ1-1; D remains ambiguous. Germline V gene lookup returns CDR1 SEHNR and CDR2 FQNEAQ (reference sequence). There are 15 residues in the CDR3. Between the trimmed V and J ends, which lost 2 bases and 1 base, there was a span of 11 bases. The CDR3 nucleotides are TGTGCCAGCAGCTTAATTGGGTCACCGAACACTGAAGCTTTCTTT. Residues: CASSLIGSPNTEAFF.

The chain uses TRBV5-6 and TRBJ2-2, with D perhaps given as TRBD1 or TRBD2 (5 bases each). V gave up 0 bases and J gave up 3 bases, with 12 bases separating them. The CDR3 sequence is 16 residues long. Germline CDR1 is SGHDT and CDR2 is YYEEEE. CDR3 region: CASSLEDTGDTGELFF. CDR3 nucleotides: TGTGCCAGCAGCTTGGAGGACACCGGGGACACCGGGGAGCTGTTTTTT.